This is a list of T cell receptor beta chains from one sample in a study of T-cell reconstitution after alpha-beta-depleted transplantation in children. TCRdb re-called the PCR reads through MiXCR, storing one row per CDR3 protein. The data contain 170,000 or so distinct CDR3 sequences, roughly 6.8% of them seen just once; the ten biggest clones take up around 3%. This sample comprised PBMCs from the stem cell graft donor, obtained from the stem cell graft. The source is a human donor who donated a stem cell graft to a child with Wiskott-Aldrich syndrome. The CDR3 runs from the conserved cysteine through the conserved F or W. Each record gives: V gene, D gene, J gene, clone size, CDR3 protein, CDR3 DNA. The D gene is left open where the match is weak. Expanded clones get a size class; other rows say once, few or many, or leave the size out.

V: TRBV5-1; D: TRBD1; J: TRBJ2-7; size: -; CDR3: CASSPGQGDAYEQYF; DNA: TGCGCCAGCAGCCCCGGGCAGGGGGACGCCTACGAGCAGTACTTC
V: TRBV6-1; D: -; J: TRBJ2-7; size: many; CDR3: CASGGQLGSYEQYF; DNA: TGTGCCAGCGGGGGTCAACTCGGCTCCTACGAGCAGTACTTC
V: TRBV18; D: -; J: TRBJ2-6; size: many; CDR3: CASSPVSGGNSGANVLTF; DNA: TGTGCCAGCTCTCCCGTTTCGGGTGGAAACTCTGGGGCCAACGTCCTGACTTTC
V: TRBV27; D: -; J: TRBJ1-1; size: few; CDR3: CASSSHDRITEAFF; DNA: TGTGCCAGCAGTTCGCACGACAGGATCACTGAAGCTTTCTTT
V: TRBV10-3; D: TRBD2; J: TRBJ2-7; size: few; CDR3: CATSRGSGLAGADEQYF; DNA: TGTGCCACCTCCCGGGGATCGGGACTAGCGGGAGCGGACGAGCAGTACTTC
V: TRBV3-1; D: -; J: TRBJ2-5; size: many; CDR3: CASSPGPREGETQYF; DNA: TGTGCCAGCAGCCCCGGTCCTCGGGAAGGAGAGACCCAGTACTTC
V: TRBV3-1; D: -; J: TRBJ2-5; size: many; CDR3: CASSQDLRRKPYF; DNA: TGTGCCAGCAGCCAAGATCTCAGGCGAAAACCGTACTTC
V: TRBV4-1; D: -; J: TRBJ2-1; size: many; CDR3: CASSQDWRGAYNEQFF; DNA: TGCGCCAGCAGCCAAGATTGGAGGGGGGCCTACAATGAGCAGTTCTTC
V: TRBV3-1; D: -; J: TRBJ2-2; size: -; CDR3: CASSPTRTGELFF; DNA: TGTGCCAGCAGCCCTACCCGGACCGGGGAGCTGTTTTTT
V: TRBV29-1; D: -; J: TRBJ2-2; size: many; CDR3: CSVQEARAGELFF; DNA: TGCAGCGTCCAGGAGGCTAGGGCCGGGGAGCTGTTTTTT
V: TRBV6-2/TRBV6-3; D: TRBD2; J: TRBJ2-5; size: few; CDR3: CASSYLGLAGGRPYRETQYF; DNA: TGTGCCAGCAGTTACTTGGGACTAGCGGGGGGAAGACCCTACCGAGAGACCCAGTACTTC
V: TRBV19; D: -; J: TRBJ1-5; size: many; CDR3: CASSGVLNQPQHF; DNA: TGTGCCAGTAGTGGGGTCTTAAATCAGCCCCAGCATTTT
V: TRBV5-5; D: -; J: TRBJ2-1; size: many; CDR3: CASSLAGASSYNEQFF; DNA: TGTGCCAGCAGCTTGGCAGGGGCGAGCTCCTACAATGAGCAGTTCTTC
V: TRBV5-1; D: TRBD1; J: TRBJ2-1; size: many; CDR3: CASSFPDLTGGNSTMGQFF; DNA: TGCGCCAGCAGCTTCCCGGACCTCACAGGGGGGAATAGTACAATGGGGCAGTTCTTC
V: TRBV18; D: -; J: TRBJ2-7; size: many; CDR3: CASSPRQASGDEQYF; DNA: TGTGCCAGCTCCCCTAGACAGGCGTCGGGGGACGAGCAGTACTTC
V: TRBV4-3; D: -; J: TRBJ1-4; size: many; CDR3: CASSQDSSQVEKLFF; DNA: TGCGCCAGCAGCCAAGACAGCTCACAGGTGGAAAAACTGTTTTTT
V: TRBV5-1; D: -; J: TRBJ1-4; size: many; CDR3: CASSLAPESEKLFF; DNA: TGCGCCAGCAGCTTGGCCCCAGAGAGCGAAAAACTGTTTTTT
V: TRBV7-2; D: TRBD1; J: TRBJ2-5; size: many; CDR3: CASSSGQGYETQYF; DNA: TGTGCCAGCAGCTCGGGACAGGGTTATGAGACCCAGTACTTC